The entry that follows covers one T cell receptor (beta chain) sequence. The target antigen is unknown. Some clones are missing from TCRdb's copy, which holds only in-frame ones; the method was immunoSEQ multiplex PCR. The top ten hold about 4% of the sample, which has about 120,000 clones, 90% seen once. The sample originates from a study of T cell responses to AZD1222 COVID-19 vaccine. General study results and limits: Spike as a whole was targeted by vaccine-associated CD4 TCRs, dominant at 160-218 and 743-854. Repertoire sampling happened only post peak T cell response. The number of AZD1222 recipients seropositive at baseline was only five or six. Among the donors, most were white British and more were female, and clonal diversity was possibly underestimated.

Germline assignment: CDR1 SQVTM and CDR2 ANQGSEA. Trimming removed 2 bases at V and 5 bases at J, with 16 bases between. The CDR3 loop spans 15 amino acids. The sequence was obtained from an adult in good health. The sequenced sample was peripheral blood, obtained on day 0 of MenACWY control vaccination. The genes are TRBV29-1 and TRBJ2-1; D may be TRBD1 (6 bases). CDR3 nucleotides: TGCAGCGTTGAATTGGCTGGCAGGGGACACAATGAGCAGTTCTTC. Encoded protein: CSVELAGRGHNEQFF.